One and the same sample provided the 20 T cell receptor beta chains below, sequenced in a study of T cells in Graves' hyperthyroidism and ophthalmopathy. RNA transcripts yielded amplified TCR beta CDR3 regions. Carried out on the TCR CDR3, a first-round RT-PCR used the HTBI primer set. Each CDR3 protein gets one entry after TCRdb re-called the multiplex PCR reads with MiXCR. This sample has 650,000 to 850,000 distinct CDR3 sequences, with roughly a sixth found just once. Sequencing input: blood. The source of these receptors is a woman aged 45 to 65 with Graves' hyperthyroidism that later progressed to Graves' ophthalmopathy.

There are many counts of this clonotype. J is TRBJ2-5 and V is TRBV7-3; TRBD2 agrees at 10 bases. This CDR3 contains 16 residues. V was clipped by 5 bases and J by 3 bases; unmatched bases: 9. The V gene's germline CDR1 is SGHTA and CDR2 FQGTGA. The CDR3 here is CASSPNTSGAKETQYF. The CDR3 bases are TGTGCCAGCAGCCCTAATACTAGCGGGGCAAAAGAGACCCAGTACTTC.

This clonotype was seen a few times. The V gene is TRBV20-1, the J gene TRBJ1-2, with D possibly being TRBD1 (5 bases). The CDR3 runs 15 residues. CDR1 DFQATT and CDR2 SNEGSKA come from the germline V gene (reference sequence). The germline V and J ends were trimmed by 3 bases and 8 bases, with 22 bases remaining between them. CDR3 nucleotide sequence: TGCAGTGCTAGGTCCCTTGGCAGGGCGGAAGGAGGCTACACCTTC. Its protein product is CSARSLGRAEGGYTF.

There are many counts of this clonotype. V and J are TRBV5-5 and TRBJ2-1; 11 bases are a match to TRBD1. Germline V CDR1 and CDR2: SGHKS, YYEKEE (reference sequence). V was pared by 4 bases and J by 8 bases, with 8 bases of the junction left unmatched. The CDR3 consists of 15 residues. CDR3 DNA: TGTGCCAGCAGCCTCGGACAGGGGGCGGAGGATGAGCAGTTCTTC. Protein product: CASSLGQGAEDEQFF.

This clonotype was counted ten times or more. CDR3 amino acids: CASSPFRAPGQFF. CDR3 DNA: TGTGCCAGCAGCCCCTTCCGGGCTCCAGGGCAGTTCTTC. This chain joins TRBV11-2 and TRBJ2-1, with unresolved D. The V end lost 5 bases, the J end lost 12 bases, and 17 bases lay between the germline ends. Germline V gene lookup returns CDR1 SGHAT and CDR2 FQNNGV. The CDR3 totals 13 residues.

The chain links TRBV2 to TRBJ2-3; 7 bases fit TRBD2. The junction had 9 bases not matched to a gene; V was cut back by 4 bases and J by 2 bases. The CDR3 is 16 residues long. In germline, CDR1 is SNHLY, CDR2 FYNNEI. The CDR3 DNA reads TGTGCCAGCAGTGCCGCGGGACTATTCCTCACAGATACGCAGTATTTT. Translated, it gives CASSAAGLFLTDTQYF.

This clonotype was seen ten or more times. The V call is TRBV20-1, the J call TRBJ2-1, with a tentative D call TRBD2 (5 bases). The V gene lost 3 bases and the J gene lost 7 bases, with 13 bases spanning the gap. The CDR3 loop spans 13 amino acids. The V gene's germline CDR1 is DFQATT and CDR2 SNEGSKA (reference sequence). The CDR3 DNA reads as TGCAGTGCTAGGACGGGGATAGGGAATGAGCAGTTCTTC. Encoded protein: CSARTGIGNEQFF.

Written as DNA, the CDR3 is TGCAGTGCTGCCCGTCGGTGGGCGGGGAGGGGCGGGGAGCTGTTTTTT. This sequence encodes CSAARRWAGRGGELFF. This rearrangement joins TRBV20-1 to TRBJ2-2, with TRBD2 matching 7 bases. The CDR3 extends over 16 amino acids. The V gene end was trimmed by 5 bases and the J gene end by 7 bases; junction bases not matched to a gene: 16. Germline V gene data show CDR1 as DFQATT and CDR2 as SNEGSKA (reference sequence).

This clonotype was counted at least ten times. The rearrangement links TRBV12-3 or TRBV12-4 to TRBJ2-3, with no clear D. The CDR3 is made up of 14 amino acids. The ends were cut back, 5 bases at V and 4 bases at J, with 13 bases in the middle. Written as DNA, the CDR3 is TGTGCCAGCAGTGGCGACGGGTCGGCAGATACGCAGTATTTT. As protein: CASSGDGSADTQYF.

The V call is TRBV12-3 or TRBV12-4, the J call TRBJ2-7, with D unclear. The CDR3 runs to 13 residues. The V end lost 1 base, the J end lost 6 bases, and 10 bases lay between the germline ends. CDR3 region: CASSLVIGFEQYF. CDR3 coding DNA: TGTGCCAGCAGTTTAGTTATCGGGTTCGAGCAGTACTTC.

This clonotype has just a few counts. V gene TRBV30 combines with J gene TRBJ1-6; D may be TRBD1 (5 bases). Trimming removed 3 bases from V and 0 bases from J, with 9 bases in between. The CDR3 extends over 15 amino acids. Germline V gene sequence: CDR1 GTSNPN, CDR2 SVGIG (reference sequence). Written as DNA, the CDR3 is TGTGCCTGGAGGACAGTCAGCTCCTATAATTCACCCCTCCACTTT. Encoded protein: CAWRTVSSYNSPLHF. The whole variable domain, remainder taken from reference TRBV30 and TRBJ1-6, is SQTIHQWPATLVQPVGSPLSLECTVEGTSNPNLYWYRQAAGRGLQLLFYSVGIGQISSEVPQNLSASRPQDRQFILSSKKLLLSDSGFYLCAWRTVSSYNSPLHFGNGTRLTVT.

In this sample, this clonotype turned up many times. The rearrangement uses TRBV20-1 and TRBJ1-1, with 8 bases aligning to TRBD1. Germline-derived CDR1 and CDR2 are DFQATT and SNEGSKA (reference sequence). The CDR3 runs 15 residues. The junction had 9 bases not matched to a gene; V was cut back by 3 bases and J by 3 bases. The CDR3, as DNA: TGCAGTGCTAGGGGGACAGGCGGTCAGTACACTGAAGCTTTCTTT. Translating gives CSARGTGGQYTEAFF.

V is TRBV12-3 or TRBV12-4 and J is TRBJ1-5; 8 positions agree with TRBD1. After removal of 0 bases from V and 0 bases from J, the junction contained 4 bases not matched to a gene. This CDR3 region has 17 residues. CDR3 coding DNA: TGTGCCAGCAGTTTAGCCCGGACAGGGTATAGCAATCAGCCCCAGCATTTT. This gives the protein CASSLARTGYSNQPQHF.

In this sample, this clonotype turned up many times. The chain joins TRBV20-1 to TRBJ1-2, with unresolved D. The length of the CDR3 is 15 residues. V gave up 0 bases and J gave up 0 bases, with 11 bases separating them. Germline CDR1 and CDR2: DFQATT and SNEGSKA (reference sequence). In DNA, the CDR3 is TGCAGTGCTAGAGATGTCCAGGCCGCTAACTATGGCTACACCTTC. Its protein is CSARDVQAANYGYTF.

The chain is built from TRBV7-9 and TRBJ1-4; D not certain. V gave up 1 base and J gave up 8 bases, with 14 bases separating them. CDR3 length: 15 residues. CDR1 is SEHNR and CDR2 is FQNEAQ in the germline V gene (reference sequence). The CDR3 DNA sequence: TGTGCCAGCAGCTTAGATATGGGTAGTGGGGAAAAACTGTTTTTT. Protein: CASSLDMGSGEKLFF.

There are a few counts of this clonotype. The gene calls are TRBV9 and TRBJ1-6, with D possibly matching TRBD1 (5 bases). CDR1 SGDLS and CDR2 YYNGEE come from the germline V gene. The CDR3 extends over 15 amino acids. V lost 3 bases and J 7 bases, leaving 14 bases between the germline ends. The CDR3 coding sequence is TGTGCCAGCAGCGAAAGACAGTCCGAGAATTCACCCCTCCACTTT. Translated, it gives CASSERQSENSPLHF.

The J gene is TRBJ2-2, the V gene TRBV20-1; tentatively, D is TRBD1 (5 bases). The V gene lost 6 bases and the J gene lost 2 bases, with 10 bases spanning the gap. The CDR3 consists of 13 residues. Per germline, CDR1 DFQATT and CDR2 SNEGSKA (reference sequence). This CDR3 reads CSATQGNTGELFF. In DNA, the CDR3 is TGCAGTGCCACCCAGGGAAACACCGGGGAGCTGTTTTTT.

This clonotype was picked up a small number of times. The chain combines TRBV20-1 with TRBJ1-5, with 7 bases lining up with TRBD1. Germline V gene lookup returns CDR1 DFQATT and CDR2 SNEGSKA (reference sequence). The CDR3 has 15 residues. Unmatched junction bases numbered 8, after V lost 6 bases and J lost 0 bases. Here the CDR3 DNA reads TGCAGTGCACAAACAGGGGAATATAGCAATCAGCCCCAGCATTTT. This sequence encodes CSAQTGEYSNQPQHF.

This clonotype came up many times. V usage is TRBV3-1 and J usage is TRBJ1-2, with a weak D call TRBD1 (6 bases). Trimming took 0 bases from V and 8 from J, leaving 13 bases between them. The CDR3 loop spans 14 amino acids. Germline V CDR1 and CDR2: LGHDT, YNNKEL (reference sequence). The CDR3 region has the DNA TGTGCCAGCAGCCAAGAGAGGGGGTCGAGCGGCTACACCTTC. Its translation is CASSQERGSSGYTF.

This clonotype was recorded many times. V usage is TRBV12-3 or TRBV12-4 and J usage is TRBJ2-3, with unresolved D. V shed 6 bases and J shed 0 bases, with 16 bases lying between them. The CDR3 runs to 16 residues. Here the CDR3 DNA reads TGTGCCAGCAGCCTCGGACCGCGAGGAAGCACAGATACGCAGTATTTT. Its translation is CASSLGPRGSTDTQYF.

This clonotype was counted between two and nine times. The chain links TRBV6-6 to TRBJ1-3, with D possibly TRBD1 on 5 matching bases. Germline assignment: CDR1 MNHNY and CDR2 SVGAGI (reference sequence). The CDR3 loop spans 15 amino acids. Between the trimmed V and J ends, which lost 2 bases and 0 bases, there was a span of 8 bases. The CDR3 sequence: CASSYTGDSGNTIYF. The CDR3, as DNA: TGTGCCAGCAGTTACACAGGAGACTCTGGAAACACCATATATTTT.